A single sample is the source of the 20 T cell receptor beta chains below, sequenced in a study of blood T cells in healthy people across ages (dated by TCRdb to between 2015 and 2017). The library was built by means of 5' RACE. Sequencing was performed on an Illumina HiSeq 2500. The second PCR ran for roughly 7 to 11 cycles and used a J-beta primer mix along with a sample-barcoded 5' primer. TCRdb trimmed the raw reads at Q25, called clones with MiXCR and kept productive beta chains. Duplicate CDR3 protein sequences are folded into a single record with the most common DNA and genes. In this sample the table shows approximately 810,000 distinct CDR3 sequences, more than 25% of which occur a single time. The ten biggest clones cover roughly 17% of the sample. What was sequenced was blood. The receptors were gathered from an elderly woman in good health.

The chain links TRBV29-1 to TRBJ2-5; possible D gene TRBD2, 7 bases. This CDR3 region has 13 residues. V lost 7 bases and J lost 4, with 16 bases in between. Germline V gene data show CDR1 as SQVTM and CDR2 as ANQGSEA. CDR3: CSGRGGPGETQYF. DNA for the CDR3: TGCAGCGGGAGGGGGGGGCCCGGAGAGACCCAGTACTTC.

This clonotype was counted at least ten times. The chain recombines TRBV14 with TRBJ2-5; 8 bases line up with TRBD2. V lost 1 base to trimming and J lost 4 bases; unmatched junction nucleotides: 8. CDR1 is SGHDN and CDR2 is FVKESK in the germline V gene. The CDR3 sequence is 16 residues long. The CDR3, as DNA: TGTGCCAGCAGCCAAGGACAGGCGGGGGGAGGAGAGACCCAGTACTTC. This translates into CASSQGQAGGGETQYF.

This clonotype was counted a few times. The junction does not match germline at one end; this may be a read error. This chain uses TRBV14 with TRBJ2-7, with D tentatively TRBD2 (5 bases). Germline lookup yields CDR1 SGHDN and CDR2 FVKESK. CDR3 size: 14 residues. The chain's CDR3 is CVSSPGIPSREQYF. CDR3 coding DNA: TGTGTCAGCAGCCCGGGGATCCCGAGTAGAGAGCAGTACTTC.

In its sample, this clonotype was seen a few times. The chain combines TRBV11-2 with TRBJ1-2, with 8 bases identical to TRBD1. Looked up from germline, CDR1 is SGHAT and CDR2 is FQNNGV. The CDR3 sequence is 14 residues long. V trimming: 3 bases; J trimming: 6 bases; junction bases outside the gene matches: 6. In DNA form, the CDR3 reads TGTGCCAGCAGCTTTAGTAGACAGGGGAATGGCTACACCTTC. Translating gives CASSFSRQGNGYTF. The full variable domain, rest sourced from reference TRBV11-2 and TRBJ1-2, is EAGVAQSPRYKIIEKRQSVAFWCNPISGHATLYWYQQILGQGPKLLIQFQNNGVVDDSQLPKDRFSAERLKGVDSTLKIQPAKLEDSAVYLCASSFSRQGNGYTFGSGTRLTVV.

This chain joins TRBV5-5 and TRBJ2-1; D is uncertain. CDR1 is SGHKS, CDR2 YYEKEE, per germline (reference sequence). CDR3 length: 15 amino acids. V lost 1 base to trimming and J lost 2 bases, with 10 bases between them. In DNA, the CDR3 is TGTGCCAGCAGCTTGAGGCAGACCACCTACAATGAGCAGTTCTTC. It codes for CASSLRQTTYNEQFF.

Concerning this clonotype itself: The junction differs from germline at one of its ends, possibly a read error. This sequence joins TRBV3-1 and TRBJ1-1, with 7 bases matching TRBD1. The CDR3 is 15 residues long. CDR1 and CDR2 from the germline V gene are LGHDT and YNNKEL (reference sequence). CDR3 DNA sequence: TGTGCCAGCAGCGAGATTATGACAGGGAACGCTGAAGCTTTCTTT. Its translation is CASSEIMTGNAEAFF.

This sequence joins TRBV25-1 and TRBJ2-3, with D perhaps TRBD1 or TRBD2 (6 bases each). This CDR3 contains 16 residues. Looked up from germline, CDR1 is MGHDK and CDR2 is SYGVNS. V lost 1 base, J lost 6 bases, and 17 bases lay in between. CDR3 residues: CASSESGALAGDTQYF. The CDR3 nucleotides read TGTGCCAGCAGTGAATCGGGGGCGCTGGCCGGGGATACGCAGTATTTT.

This clonotype was observed a handful of times. A much larger clone lies one base from this, so it may be a read error. This sequence joins TRBV6-2 or TRBV6-3 and TRBJ2-5, with D hard to call. The CDR3 sequence is 12 residues long. CDR1 and CDR2 from the germline V gene are MNHEY and SVGEGT. V was shortened by 11 bases and J by 2 bases, with 12 bases between the two germline ends. CDR3 sequence reads: CAGTGFQETQYF. The CDR3 DNA follows: TGTGCCGGCACTGGGTTTCAAGAGACCCAGTACTTC.

This clonotype was seen repeatedly, ten times or more. The chain is built from TRBV27 and TRBJ1-5; TRBD1 matches at 7 bases. CDR1 and CDR2 (germline): MNHEY, SMNVEV (reference sequence). This CDR3 region has 17 residues. Trimming took 5 bases from V and 5 from J; bases not matched to a gene: 15. The CDR3: CASSQHGRDRDHQPQHF. CDR3 coding DNA: TGTGCCAGCAGTCAACATGGCAGGGACAGAGATCATCAGCCCCAGCATTTT.

This clonotype turned up a few times. The rearrangement links TRBV9 to TRBJ2-7; D unresolved. CDR3 size: 14 residues. CDR1 is SGDLS, CDR2 YYNGEE, per germline. V gave up 0 bases and J gave up 7 bases, with 14 bases separating them. The CDR3 coding sequence is TGTGCCAGCAGCGTAGTAACAGATTCCAATGAGCAGTACTTC. Translating it yields CASSVVTDSNEQYF.

This clonotype occurred a few times. The J gene is TRBJ1-1, the V gene TRBV11-1, with D maybe TRBD1 (5 bases). The CDR3 has 16 amino acids. Germline V gene sequence: CDR1 SGHAT, CDR2 FQDESV (reference sequence). Trimming removed 4 bases from V and 4 bases from J, with 19 bases in between. The CDR3 sequence: CASSSALGREATEAFF. The CDR3 DNA follows: TGTGCCAGCAGCTCCGCCCTGGGACGGGAGGCCACTGAAGCTTTCTTT.

Regarding this clonotype: This could be a read error, since a much larger clone is one nucleotide away. This chain joins TRBV7-2 and TRBJ1-5; D remains ambiguous. CDR1 is SGHTA, CDR2 FQGNSA, per germline. CDR3 length: 12 amino acids. CDR3 nucleotides: TGTGCCAGCAACTTATATAATCAGCCCCAGCATTTT. It encodes CASNLYNQPQHF.

There are a few counts of this clonotype. The gene calls are TRBV7-9 and TRBJ2-2; D possibly corresponds to TRBD1 (5 bases). The CDR3 is made up of 16 amino acids. Trimming removed 2 bases at V and 1 base at J, with 11 bases between. Germline V gives CDR1 SEHNR, CDR2 FQNEAQ (reference sequence). CDR3 loop: CASSLKGQLNTGELFF. Written as DNA, the CDR3 is TGTGCCAGCAGCTTAAAAGGACAACTGAACACCGGGGAGCTGTTTTTT.

This clonotype was counted between two and nine times. This chain links TRBV19 with TRBJ1-1; no clear D. This CDR3 has 14 amino acids. V dropped 5 bases and J dropped 6 bases, with 16 bases sitting between them. Per germline, CDR1 LNHDA and CDR2 SQIVND (reference sequence). As DNA, the CDR3 is TGTGCCAGTAGTTTCCGGGCCAAGGCACCTGAAGCTTTCTTT. As protein: CASSFRAKAPEAFF.

Worth noting for this clonotype: Possible read error: a much larger clone is one base away. The chain links TRBV5-1 to TRBJ2-1; D is unclear. V lost 4 bases and J 0 bases, leaving 8 bases between the germline ends. The CDR3 runs 14 residues. Germline loops: CDR1 SGHRS, CDR2 YFSETQ. The CDR3 is CASSGINSYNEQFF. In nucleotides, the CDR3 is TGCGCCAGCAGCGGGATTAACTCCTACAATGAGCAGTTCTTC.

This clonotype was seen many times. The J gene is TRBJ2-7, the V gene TRBV9, with D uncertain. Germline-derived CDR1 and CDR2 are SGDLS and YYNGEE. This CDR3 is 13 amino acids long. Trimming stripped 0 bases from V and 6 bases from J, with 10 bases between. The CDR3 region has the DNA TGTGCCAGCAGCGTAGTAATAGCCGGCGAGCAGTACTTC. Its translation: CASSVVIAGEQYF.

This clonotype was recorded a few times. V gene TRBV27 combines with J gene TRBJ1-5; D is unclear. The CDR3 has 14 amino acids. V lost 5 bases, J lost 1 base, and 9 bases lay in between. Per the germline V gene, CDR1 is MNHEY and CDR2 is SMNVEV (reference sequence). The CDR3 sequence is CASSPSGSNQPQHF. CDR3 sequence (DNA): TGTGCCAGCAGTCCAAGTGGAAGCAATCAGCCCCAGCATTTT.

Notes on this clonotype: A much more abundant neighbour one base away suggests this may be a read error. The chain is built from TRBV7-2 and TRBJ1-2; unclear D gene. The CDR3 extends over 13 amino acids. Looked up from germline, CDR1 is SGHTA and CDR2 is FQGNSA. The DNA for the CDR3 is TGTGCCGGCAGCGCGACGGGGAGGGATGGCTACACCTTC. Encoded protein: CAGSATGRDGYTF.

This clonotype was seen at least ten times. The genes are TRBV6-6 and TRBJ2-3; 7 nucleotides agree with TRBD2. Trimming removed 7 bases from V and 0 bases from J; junction bases left unmatched: 7. This CDR3 contains 15 residues. CDR1 is MNHNY, CDR2 SVGAGI, per germline (reference sequence). CDR3 loop: CASTPSGTSTDTQYF. The CDR3 DNA follows: TGTGCCAGCACCCCCAGCGGGACTAGCACAGATACGCAGTATTTT.

The chain has TRBV5-4 and TRBJ2-6, with D tentatively TRBD1 or TRBD2 (7 bases each). Germline V gives CDR1 SGHNT, CDR2 YYREEE (reference sequence). The V end was cut by 0 bases, the J end by 0 bases, with 16 bases between. The CDR3 length is 19 residues. The CDR3 loop is CASSLERDSRISGANVLTF. As DNA, the CDR3 is TGTGCCAGCAGCTTGGAGCGGGACAGCCGTATCTCTGGGGCCAACGTCCTGACTTTC.